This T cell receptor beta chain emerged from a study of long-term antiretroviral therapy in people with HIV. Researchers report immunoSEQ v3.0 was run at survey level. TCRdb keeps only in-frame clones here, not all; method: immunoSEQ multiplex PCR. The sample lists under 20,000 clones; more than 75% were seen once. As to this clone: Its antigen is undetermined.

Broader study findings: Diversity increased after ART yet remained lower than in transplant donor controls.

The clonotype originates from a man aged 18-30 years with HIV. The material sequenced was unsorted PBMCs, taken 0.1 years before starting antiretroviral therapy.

In DNA, the CDR3 is TGTGCCAGCAGTTTCGGGACCCGGTACGAGCAGTACTTC. Its protein product is CASSFGTRYEQYF. This chain connects TRBV28 to TRBJ2-7; D may correspond to TRBD1 or TRBD2 (5 bases each). Germline V CDR1 and CDR2: MDHEN, SYDVKM. The CDR3 is made up of 13 amino acids. V gave up 3 bases and J gave up 4 bases, with 10 bases separating them.